Here is one T cell receptor beta chain with its context. Its matching antigen is unknown. TCRdb's table, derived via immunoSEQ multiplex PCR, lists solely in-frame clones and lacks some. The profile covers about 32,000 clones, with almost 80% appearing a single time and approximately 9.4% taken by the ten largest. Germline CDR1 is SGDLS and CDR2 is YYNGEE. V dropped 0 bases and J dropped 10 bases, with 8 bases sitting between them. CDR3 size: 12 residues. The record originates from a study of a mutant IDH1 vaccine in newly diagnosed glioma. The time point denotes: week 35, safety follow-up. Each dose of the vaccine consisted of 300 ug of mutant IDH1 20-mer peptide, with topical imiquimod.

Material: PBMCs, obtained from a glioma patient whose treatment included an IDH1 peptide vaccine. This chain uses TRBV9 with TRBJ2-1; unclear D gene. This clonotype was sampled from a woman aged 25 to 39 with glioma. Some clones in this sample may be carry-over from other donors' samples. CDR3 sequence reads: CASSVVGLEQFF. The CDR3 coding sequence is TGTGCCAGCAGCGTAGTTGGGTTAGAGCAGTTCTTC.